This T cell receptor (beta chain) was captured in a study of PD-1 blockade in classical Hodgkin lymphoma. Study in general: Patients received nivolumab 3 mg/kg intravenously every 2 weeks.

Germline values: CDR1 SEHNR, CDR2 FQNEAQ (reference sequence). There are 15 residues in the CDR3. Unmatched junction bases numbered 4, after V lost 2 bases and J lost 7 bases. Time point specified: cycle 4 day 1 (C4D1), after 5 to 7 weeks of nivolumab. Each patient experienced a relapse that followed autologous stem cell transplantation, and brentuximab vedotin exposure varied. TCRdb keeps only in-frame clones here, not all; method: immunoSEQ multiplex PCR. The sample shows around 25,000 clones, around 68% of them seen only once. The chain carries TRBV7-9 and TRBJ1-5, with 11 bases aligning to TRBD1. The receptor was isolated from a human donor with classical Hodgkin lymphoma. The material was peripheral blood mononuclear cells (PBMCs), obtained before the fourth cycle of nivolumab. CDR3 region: CASSLTGTGGQPQHF. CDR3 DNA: TGTGCCAGCAGCTTAACAGGGACAGGGGGACAGCCCCAGCATTTT.